Listed here are 3 T cell receptor beta chains from one sample, sequenced in a study of T-cell reconstitution after alpha-beta-depleted transplantation in children. A TCRbeta library incorporating unique molecular identifiers was prepared. One entry per CDR3 protein results from TCRdb running MiXCR on the PCR reads. The sample has more than 400,000 distinct CDR3 sequences, around 46% seen once. Sequences were derived from PBMCs, sampled before TCRalphabeta/CD19-depleted stem cell transplant. These receptors came from a girl aged 2 to 10 with aplastic anemia, due to receive a stem cell transplant.

This clonotype was counted ten times or more. This chain connects TRBV7-9 to TRBJ2-7; tentative D call: TRBD1 (6 bases). Per the germline V gene, CDR1 is SEHNR and CDR2 is FQNEAQ (reference sequence). The CDR3 is 13 residues long. The V gene lost 3 bases and the J gene lost 3 bases, with 9 bases spanning the gap. CDR3 sequence: CASSLATGYEQYF. The CDR3 DNA reads TGTGCCAGCAGCTTGGCGACAGGCTACGAGCAGTACTTC. Drawing the rest from reference TRBV7-9 and TRBJ2-7, the complete variable domain is DTGVSQNPRHKITKRGQNVTFRCDPISEHNRLYWYRQTLGQGPEFLTYFQNEAQLEKSRLLSDRFSAERPKGSFSTLEIQRTEQGDSAMYLCASSLATGYEQYFGPGTRLTVT.

In its sample, this clonotype was seen many times. This rearrangement joins TRBV6-4 to TRBJ2-2; D assignment may be TRBD1 or TRBD2 (6 bases each). CDR1 is MRHNA and CDR2 is SNTAGT in the germline V gene. V was cut by 2 bases and J by 7 bases, with 11 bases left in between. The CDR3 runs 14 residues. The CDR3 DNA follows: TGTGCCAGCAGTGACCAAGGGGGGATCGGGGAGCTGTTTTTT. Translating it yields CASSDQGGIGELFF.

The CDR3 bases are TGTGCCAGCAGCGGGGGGGCTGAGACCCAGTACTTC. Its translation is CASSGGAETQYF. The gene calls are TRBV7-2 and TRBJ2-5, with D tentatively TRBD2 (7 bases). The CDR3 is made up of 12 amino acids. Trimming left V 5 bases short and J 5 bases short, with 9 bases between. Germline assignment: CDR1 SGHTA and CDR2 FQGNSA.